Below are 13 T cell receptor beta chains sequenced from a single sample in a study of T cell responses to AZD1222 COVID-19 vaccine. Method: immunoSEQ multiplex PCR; TCRdb's copy keeps in-frame clones and lacks some. The sample contains roughly 92,000 clones, 85% to 90% of which appear only once. This specimen consisted of peripheral blood, obtained on day 0 of AZD1222 vaccination. These TCRs come from an adult in good health.

The chain uses TRBV11-3 and TRBJ2-2, with 8 bases aligning to TRBD2. V gave up 4 bases and J gave up 6 bases; unmatched junction bases: 10. The CDR3 loop spans 16 amino acids. The germline V gene has CDR1 SGHNT and CDR2 YENEEA. CDR3 DNA: TGTGCCAGCAGCTCCCACGATAAGCGGGGGCCCGGGGAGCTGTTTTTT. It codes for CASSSHDKRGPGELFF.

A single count supports this clone. V and J are TRBV1 and TRBJ1-5. TRBV1 is a pseudogene. This CDR3 is 16 amino acids long. This CDR3 reads CTSSQDLGGVNQPQHF. The DNA for the CDR3 is TGCACCAGCAGCCAAGATTTGGGTGGGGTCAATCAGCCCCAGCATTTT.

The rearrangement uses TRBV9 and TRBJ2-7; D unresolved. V was cut by 3 bases and J by 5 bases, with 15 bases left in between. This CDR3 has 14 residues. Germline CDR1 SGDLS, CDR2 YYNGEE. CDR3 DNA: TGTGCCAGCAGCGCCAACCTGTCCGAGGACGAGCAGTACTTC. Its translation is CASSANLSEDEQYF.

The V and J genes are TRBV12-5 and TRBJ1-1, with TRBD1 matching over 9 bases. CDR1 is LGHNT, CDR2 FRNRAP, per germline. V was clipped by 9 bases and J by 2 bases; unmatched bases: 4. The CDR3 covers 13 residues. The CDR3 coding sequence is TGTGCTAGCCGACAGGGGGGAAACACTGAAGCTTTCTTT. This translates into CASRQGGNTEAFF.

J is TRBJ1-1 and V is TRBV6-6, with D uncertain. Trimming removed 7 bases at V and 1 base at J, with 16 bases between. This CDR3 contains 15 residues. Germline V gene lookup returns CDR1 MNHNY and CDR2 SVGAGI (reference sequence). The CDR3 region has the DNA TGTGCCAGCACCGACACAAAAGGCAAGAACACTGAAGCTTTCTTT. This gives the protein CASTDTKGKNTEAFF.

This sequence joins TRBV7-2 and TRBJ1-3, with D maybe TRBD1 (6 bases). Germline V gives CDR1 SGHTA, CDR2 FQGNSA. Trimming took 5 bases from V and 9 from J, leaving 20 bases between them. This CDR3 region has 15 residues. The CDR3 sequence is CASSLGHQTGTTIYF. The CDR3 DNA reads as TGTGCCAGCAGCCTCGGTCACCAGACAGGCACCACCATATATTTT.

The CDR3 DNA reads TGTGCCAGCAGCAAAGGGGGGTATGGACCGCACTATGGCTACACCTTC. Translation gives CASSKGGYGPHYGYTF. The rearrangement links TRBV21-1 to TRBJ1-2. TRBV21-1 is listed as a pseudogene. CDR3 length equals 16 residues.

The chain combines TRBV5-1 with TRBJ1-5; 7 positions agree with TRBD1. This CDR3 is built from 15 residues. Trimming cost V 4 bases and J 3 bases; bases outside gene matches: 7. Germline CDR1 reads SGHRS; CDR2 reads YFSETQ. In DNA, the CDR3 is TGCGCCAGCAGCCCGGGGACAGTATACAATCAGCCCCAGCATTTT. This encodes CASSPGTVYNQPQHF.

This clone appeared once. The chain employs TRBV25-1 and TRBJ1-1, with D uncertain. The length of the CDR3 is 12 residues. The ends were cut back, 4 bases at V and 7 bases at J, with 10 bases in the middle. From germline, CDR1 is MGHDK and CDR2 SYGVNS. The CDR3 DNA follows: TGTGCCAGCAGTGTTGGACCTAGTGAAGCTTTCTTT. Its protein is CASSVGPSEAFF.

V gene TRBV7-2 combines with J gene TRBJ1-5, with D tentatively TRBD1 (6 bases). Germline lookup yields CDR1 SGHTA and CDR2 FQGNSA. Trimming took 0 bases from V and 7 from J, leaving 10 bases between them. The CDR3 extends over 14 amino acids. The CDR3 sequence: CASSLAGGEQPQHF. CDR3 nucleotide sequence: TGTGCCAGCAGCTTAGCGGGGGGCGAACAGCCCCAGCATTTT.

This sequence joins TRBV9 and TRBJ2-1; 11 bases align to TRBD2. Germline V CDR1 and CDR2: SGDLS, YYNGEE. The ends lost 2 bases at V and 7 bases at J; junction bases unmatched: 2. This CDR3 contains 14 residues. As DNA, the CDR3 is TGTGCCAGCAGCGTTAGCGGGGGGGGGAATGAGCAGTTCTTC. Amino acids: CASSVSGGGNEQFF.

This chain links TRBV4-3 with TRBJ2-1, with D hard to call. V was trimmed by 0 bases and J by 0 bases, leaving 9 bases between them. This CDR3 contains 16 residues. Per germline, CDR1 LGHNA and CDR2 YSLEER. The CDR3 DNA is TGCGCCAGCAGCCAAGATCGTGGGCACTCCTACAATGAGCAGTTCTTC. It yields the protein CASSQDRGHSYNEQFF.

The DNA for the CDR3 is TGTGCCAGCAGTCGTCATAATTCACCCCTCCACTTT. Encoded protein: CASSRHNSPLHF. The rearrangement links TRBV6-5 to TRBJ1-6, with no clear D. The CDR3 extends over 12 amino acids. Germline values: CDR1 MNHEY, CDR2 SVGAGI. Trimming stripped 5 bases from V and 5 bases from J, with 4 bases between.